This T cell receptor (beta chain) appears in the sequencing data of a study of blood T cell repertoires in COVID-19. Overall study context: PBMCs, B-cell-depleted T cells, or T cells provided the cDNA or gDNA that made up the material.

Profiling relied on immunoSEQ multiplex PCR, and the TCRdb table lists in-frame clones only, not all of them. The table has about 220,000 clones, 83% seen once. Living in about two dozen US areas, the participants were between roughly 18 and 89 years of age. Participants' own reports of clinical history determined their cohort assignment. Exposed enrollees encountered a COVID-19 case at some point within 2 weeks before study entry. In germline, CDR1 is LNHNV, CDR2 YYDKDF (reference sequence). V lost 1 base to trimming and J lost 2 bases, with 15 bases between them. The CDR3 runs to 17 residues. The TCR comes from a woman aged 50 to 65 who had been exposed to COVID-19. The gene calls are TRBV15 and TRBJ1-3; D remains unclear. The sample was PBMCs or T cells enriched from blood (not recorded which). CDR3 residues: CATSRGPTSGTGNTIYF. Here the CDR3 DNA reads TGTGCCACCAGCAGAGGCCCCACCTCCGGGACTGGAAACACCATATATTTT. Variable domain in full (rest from reference TRBV15 and TRBJ1-3): DAMVIQNPRYQVTQFGKPVTLSCSQTLNHNVMYWYQQKSSQAPKLLFHYYDKDFNNEADTPDNFQSRRPNTSFCFLDIRSPGLGDTAMYLCATSRGPTSGTGNTIYFGEGSWLTVV.